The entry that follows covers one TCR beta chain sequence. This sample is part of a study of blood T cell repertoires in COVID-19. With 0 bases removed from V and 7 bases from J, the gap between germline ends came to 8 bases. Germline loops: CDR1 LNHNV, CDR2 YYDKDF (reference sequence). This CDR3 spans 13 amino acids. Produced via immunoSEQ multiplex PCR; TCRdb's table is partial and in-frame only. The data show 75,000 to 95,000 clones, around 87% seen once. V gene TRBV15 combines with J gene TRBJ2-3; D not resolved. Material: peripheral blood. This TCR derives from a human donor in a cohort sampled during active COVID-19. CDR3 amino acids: CATSREVQNTQYF. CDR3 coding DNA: TGTGCCACCAGCAGAGAGGTCCAGAATACGCAGTATTTT.